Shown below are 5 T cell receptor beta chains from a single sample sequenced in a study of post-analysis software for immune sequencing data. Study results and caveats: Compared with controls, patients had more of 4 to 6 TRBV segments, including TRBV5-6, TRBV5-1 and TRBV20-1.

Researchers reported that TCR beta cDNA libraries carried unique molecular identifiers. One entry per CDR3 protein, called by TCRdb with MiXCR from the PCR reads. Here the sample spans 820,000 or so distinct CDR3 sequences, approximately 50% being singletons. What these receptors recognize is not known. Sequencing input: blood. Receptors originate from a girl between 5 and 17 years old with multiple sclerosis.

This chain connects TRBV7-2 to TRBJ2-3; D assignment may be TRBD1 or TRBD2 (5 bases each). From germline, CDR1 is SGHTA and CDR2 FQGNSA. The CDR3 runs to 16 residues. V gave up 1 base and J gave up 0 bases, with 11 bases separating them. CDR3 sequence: CASSLELGRSTDTQYF. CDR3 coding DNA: TGTGCCAGCAGCTTAGAGTTGGGACGTAGCACAGATACGCAGTATTTT.

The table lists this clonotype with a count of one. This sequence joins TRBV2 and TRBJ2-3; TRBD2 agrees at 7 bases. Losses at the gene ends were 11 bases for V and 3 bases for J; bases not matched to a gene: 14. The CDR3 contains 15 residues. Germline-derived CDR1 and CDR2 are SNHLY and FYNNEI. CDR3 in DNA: TGTGCCCGCACCCTCGGGCGGGGAGGGACAGATACGCAGTATTTT. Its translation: CARTLGRGGTDTQYF.

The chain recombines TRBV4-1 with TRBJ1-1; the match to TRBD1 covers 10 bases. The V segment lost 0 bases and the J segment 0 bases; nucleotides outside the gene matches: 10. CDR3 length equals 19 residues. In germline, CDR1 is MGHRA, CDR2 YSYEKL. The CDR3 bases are TGCGCCAGCAGCCAAGAGTGGGACAGGGGATCGGTCTTGAACACTGAAGCTTTCTTT. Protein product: CASSQEWDRGSVLNTEAFF.

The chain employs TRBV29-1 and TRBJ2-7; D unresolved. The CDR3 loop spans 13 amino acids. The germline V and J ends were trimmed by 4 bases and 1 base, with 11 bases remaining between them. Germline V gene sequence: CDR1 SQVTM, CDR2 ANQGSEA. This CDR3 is CSVVGRSSYEQYF. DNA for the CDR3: TGCAGCGTTGTGGGCAGGTCGTCCTACGAGCAGTACTTC.

The CDR3 DNA follows: TGCAGTGCTAGAGGTAGCGGGGCTAATCAAGAGACCCAGTACTTC. Translated, it gives CSARGSGANQETQYF. This chain connects TRBV20-1 to TRBJ2-5; TRBD2 agrees at 8 bases. V was clipped by 1 base and J by 2 bases; unmatched bases: 6. CDR3 length: 15 residues. Germline V CDR1 and CDR2: DFQATT, SNEGSKA (reference sequence).